A few counts support the clone carrying this TCR beta chain. Its specificity is unknown. Researchers tagged individual cDNA molecules with unique molecular identifiers. MiXCR, applied by TCRdb to the 5' RACE reads, yields one record per CDR3 protein. The sample holds around 70,000 distinct CDR3 sequences, roughly 12% seen once. This entry belongs to a study of early T cells in non-severe SARS-CoV-2 infection. In the study overall: Unpaired chains resulted from sequencing bulk RNA of unsorted whole blood. Study-level findings and limits: Anti-spike CD8 responses were favored in VDJdb matching, and private and CD4 specificities were missed.

CDR1 and CDR2 from the germline V gene are SGHRS and YFSETQ. Trimming left V 0 bases short and J 7 bases short, with 5 bases between. The CDR3 length is 12 residues. The sample taken for sequencing was whole blood. The V call is TRBV5-1, the J call TRBJ2-1, with no clear D. The sequence derives from an adult who was a healthcare worker with PCR-confirmed SARS-CoV-2 infection or an uninfected control (not recorded which). The CDR3 reads CASSLARNEQFF. CDR3 bases: TGCGCCAGCAGCTTGGCGAGGAATGAGCAGTTCTTC. The full variable domain, completed using reference TRBV5-1 and TRBJ2-1, is KAGVTQTPRYLIKTRGQQVTLSCSPISGHRSVSWYQQTPGQGLQFLFEYFSETQRNKGNFPGRFSGRQFSNSRSEMNVSTLELGDSALYLCASSLARNEQFFGPGTRLTVL.